These 14 T cell receptor beta chains originate from one sample sequenced in a study of vaccination and CD4 T cells after COVID-19. Regarding treatment: approximately nine-day PBMC culture with coronavirus spike peptide pools or control peptides (ViraFEST assay). The Oncomine TCR Beta short-read assay was applied to DNA of cultured CD4+ T cells. TCRdb reprocessed the PCR reads via MiXCR and lists one record per CDR3 protein. The profile covers fewer than 14,000 distinct CDR3 sequences, with 40% to 45% appearing a single time and roughly 12% taken by the ten largest. No antigen has been identified for these receptors. The sample in question was CD4+ T cells from blood, cultured in vitro, obtained after SARS-CoV-2 vaccination. Every receptor here comes from a human donor who had recovered from COVID-19.

This chain links TRBV27 with TRBJ2-1, with D possibly being TRBD1 (6 bases). V gave up 4 bases and J gave up 12 bases, with 16 bases separating them. Germline CDR1 is MNHEY and CDR2 is SMNVEV (reference sequence). The CDR3 consists of 13 residues. CDR3 coding DNA: TGTGCCAGCAGTTGGGGAACAGGGCGGCGGCAGTTCTTC. Translated, it gives CASSWGTGRRQFF.

This chain connects TRBV6-5 to TRBJ2-7; 7 nucleotides align to TRBD1. Trimming at V came to 4 bases and at J to 2 bases, leaving 5 bases not matched to a gene. The CDR3 is 14 amino acids. The germline V gene has CDR1 MNHEY and CDR2 SVGAGI. The CDR3 DNA reads TGTGCCAGCAGTTTAGGGGACAGAGCCTACGAGCAGTACTTC. Its translation is CASSLGDRAYEQYF.

The chain combines TRBV4-2 with TRBJ2-7; TRBD1 agrees at 7 bases. The J segment lost 3 bases and the V segment lost 4 bases, leaving 9 bases of the junction unmatched. Germline CDR1 is LGHNA and CDR2 is YNFKEQ. This CDR3 is 15 amino acids long. DNA of the CDR3: TGTGCCAGCAGCCTACGTGATGGGGACAGCTACGAGCAGTACTTC. This translates into CASSLRDGDSYEQYF.

V and J are TRBV19 and TRBJ1-1, with D perhaps TRBD1 (5 bases). The CDR3 spans 17 residues. The V gene's germline CDR1 is LNHDA and CDR2 SQIVND (reference sequence). The germline V and J ends were trimmed by 8 bases and 1 base, with 23 bases remaining between them. The CDR3 sequence: CASGTRVGANRNTEAFF. DNA of the CDR3: TGTGCCAGTGGTACCCGTGTTGGGGCAAACAGGAACACTGAAGCTTTCTTT.

This sequence joins TRBV20-1 and TRBJ1-1; no reliable D call. Germline loops: CDR1 DFQATT, CDR2 SNEGSKA (reference sequence). CDR3 size: 12 residues. Trimming took off 7 bases at V and 4 bases at J, with 13 bases between the two ends. CDR3 nucleotides: TGCAGTGTGACCGGGTTGGGCACTGAAGCTTTCTTT. It translates to CSVTGLGTEAFF.

This clonotype has just a few counts. Here the CDR3 DNA reads TGCGCCAGCAGCCCTGGACAGTACTCCTACAATGAGCAGTTCTTC. Translating it yields CASSPGQYSYNEQFF. The gene calls are TRBV10-1 and TRBJ2-1, with D perhaps matching TRBD1 (6 bases). Per the germline V gene, CDR1 is WNHNN and CDR2 is SYGVQD (reference sequence). The V end was cut by 6 bases, the J end by 0 bases, with 12 bases between. The CDR3 covers 15 residues.

The chain is built from TRBV28 and TRBJ2-7, with 7 bases that match TRBD1. Germline-derived CDR1 and CDR2 are MDHEN and SYDVKM. V shed 5 bases and J 6 bases; nucleotides not matched to a gene: 13. The CDR3 extends over 15 amino acids. CDR3: CASSNPGTALIEQYF. The CDR3 region has the DNA TGTGCCAGCAGTAACCCCGGGACAGCTCTTATCGAGCAGTACTTC.

This clonotype has only a few counts. The CDR3 reads CASSLEGSGNQPQHF. The CDR3, as DNA: TGTGCCAGCAGCTTAGAGGGAAGTGGCAATCAGCCCCAGCATTTT. The chain employs TRBV7-2 and TRBJ1-5; D not certain. In germline, CDR1 is SGHTA, CDR2 FQGNSA. V lost 1 base and J lost 2, with 9 bases in between. This CDR3 is built from 15 residues.

This clonotype was seen a few times. The V and J genes are TRBV27 and TRBJ2-2; possibly TRBD2 for D (6 bases). The ends were cut back, 7 bases at V and 4 bases at J, with 19 bases in the middle. This CDR3 spans 16 amino acids. Germline-derived CDR1 and CDR2 are MNHEY and SMNVEV (reference sequence). The CDR3, as DNA: TGTGCCAGCACCTCACCTCGGGCGCGGGGCACCGGGGAGCTGTTTTTT. Amino acids: CASTSPRARGTGELFF.

This clonotype was seen a few times. V gene TRBV20-1 combines with J gene TRBJ2-7; no clear D gene. The germline V and J ends were trimmed by 3 bases and 3 bases, with 6 bases remaining between them. The CDR3 totals 11 residues. CDR1 is DFQATT and CDR2 is SNEGSKA in the germline V gene (reference sequence). CDR3 in amino acids: CSARWDYEQYF. CDR3 bases: TGCAGTGCTAGGTGGGACTACGAGCAGTACTTC.

In nucleotides, the CDR3 is TGTGCCAGCAGTTGGATCGCGGGAGGGGGGAATGAGCAGTTCTTC. Its protein product is CASSWIAGGGNEQFF. The chain links TRBV6-5 to TRBJ2-1, with 9 bases fitting TRBD2. The J segment lost 7 bases and the V segment lost 4 bases, leaving 8 bases of the junction unmatched. CDR1 MNHEY and CDR2 SVGAGI come from the germline V gene. The CDR3 length is 15 residues.

The CDR3 spells CSVPYGGEQYF. The CDR3 coding sequence is TGCAGTGTCCCTTACGGGGGCGAGCAGTACTTC. This chain joins TRBV20-1 and TRBJ2-7; tentative D call: TRBD2 (6 bases). Trimming took off 7 bases at V and 6 bases at J, with 13 bases between the two ends. The germline gives CDR1 DFQATT, CDR2 SNEGSKA (reference sequence). The CDR3 contains 11 residues.

The table lists this clonotype with a count of one. The V and J genes are TRBV27 and TRBJ2-7; 7 bases are shared with TRBD1. The length of the CDR3 is 18 residues. V was pared by 5 bases and J by 3 bases, with 19 bases of the junction left unmatched. Per germline, CDR1 MNHEY and CDR2 SMNVEV (reference sequence). CDR3 residues: CASSVPSPLTGKYYEQYF. The CDR3 DNA follows: TGTGCCAGCAGTGTCCCGTCTCCCCTGACAGGGAAGTACTACGAGCAGTACTTC.

This rearrangement joins TRBV20-1 to TRBJ1-5; no clear D gene. CDR1 and CDR2 from the germline V gene are DFQATT and SNEGSKA (reference sequence). The CDR3 runs 14 residues. V lost 6 bases and J lost 4, with 16 bases in between. CDR3: CSAPTRGPNQPQHF. DNA of the CDR3: TGCAGTGCCCCCACCAGAGGCCCTAATCAGCCCCAGCATTTT.